This T cell receptor (beta chain) comes out of a study of shared clonotypes between healthy human individuals. Broader study findings: Sorted-subset sequencing, rarefaction showed, was incomplete despite large depth. Against clonotypes common to all four donors, non-shared ones had lower generation probabilities.

Data came from immunoSEQ multiplex PCR; TCRdb stores just in-frame clones and leaves some out. The sample yields roughly 2,300,000 clones, approximately 90% seen once. Germline V gives CDR1 MNHEY, CDR2 SVGAGI. With 6 bases clipped from V and 3 bases from J, the junction kept 7 bases outside the gene matches. The CDR3 consists of 14 residues. Worth noting for this clone: Its antigen is unidentified.

The clonotype was recovered from a man aged 18 to 35 in good health. Some clones in this sample may be carry-over from other donors' samples. The rearrangement uses TRBV6-5 and TRBJ2-7; 8 nucleotides line up with TRBD2. Sample: naive CD4+ T cells from PBMCs. The subset: CD45RA+ positively selected. The CDR3 DNA is TGTGCCAGCAGCGACCCAGCGGGGGTCTACGAGCAGTACTTC. Protein sequence: CASSDPAGVYEQYF.